Shown below are 31 T cell receptor beta chains from a single sample sequenced in a study of cytomegalovirus exposure and HLA in healthy donors (dated by TCRdb to about 2017). To prepare the library, the immunoSEQ multiplex PCR assay was applied. The multiplex PCR relied on a mix of 60 forward primers for TCR Vbeta segments and 13 reverse primers for TCR Jbeta segments. Sourced from immuneACCESS, this table was stored by TCRdb with only in-frame sequences that have V and J called. A share of the clones is absent; for the studies checked, an unresolved V gene accounts for under half, and the remainder has no known explanation. The sample table lists under 150,000 clones, around 79% of them with a count of one. The top ten constitute less than 2% of the sample. Material: PBMCs. The receptor set was obtained from a woman in her thirties in good health and CMV-seronegative.

This clone showed up just a few times. This rearrangement joins TRBV19 to TRBJ2-1; maybe TRBD1 (6 bases). The CDR3 is made up of 14 amino acids. The V end lost 5 bases, the J end lost 9 bases, and 17 bases lay between the germline ends. CDR1 is LNHDA, CDR2 SQIVND, per germline (reference sequence). The CDR3 nucleotides are TGTGCCAGTAGTCAGAGGGGGTTGATGGGTGAGCAGTTCTTC. It specifies CASSQRGLMGEQFF.

J is TRBJ1-5 and V is TRBV18; 8 bases are a match to TRBD1. Germline CDR1 and CDR2: KGHSH and LQKENI. The CDR3 loop spans 16 amino acids. Trimming removed 3 bases from V and 7 bases from J; junction bases left unmatched: 11. CDR3 region: CASSPGTGGLGQPQHF. CDR3 coding DNA: TGTGCCAGCTCACCCGGGACAGGAGGTCTGGGGCAGCCCCAGCATTTT.

This clone was observed a single time. The rearrangement uses TRBV5-1 and TRBJ1-2; possibly TRBD1 for D (5 bases). Trimming shortened V by 0 bases and J by 0 bases, and 12 bases separated the two germline ends. CDR3 size: 16 residues. The germline CDR1 and CDR2 sequences are SGHRS and YFSETQ. In DNA, the CDR3 is TGCGCCAGCAGCTTGGATACAGGAGCATCTAACTATGGCTACACCTTC. This gives the protein CASSLDTGASNYGYTF.

This sequence joins TRBV7-9 and TRBJ1-2; D might be TRBD1 (6 bases). Germline V CDR1 and CDR2: SEHNR, FQNEAQ (reference sequence). The CDR3 has 14 amino acids. The V end was cut by 5 bases, the J end by 6 bases, with 16 bases between. The CDR3 region has the DNA TGTGCCAGCAGCGAAAGTGGGACAACCCATGGCTACACCTTC. Amino acid sequence: CASSESGTTHGYTF.

This clone was picked up one time. This rearrangement joins TRBV4-3 to TRBJ1-2; perhaps TRBD1 as D (6 bases). V lost 0 bases, J lost 8 bases, and 22 bases lay in between. Germline V gene data show CDR1 as LGHNA and CDR2 as YSLEER. This CDR3 has 17 residues. The CDR3 region has the DNA TGCGCCAGCAGCCAAGAATTAAGTCTAGGACAGCGTAGGGGCTACACCTTC. Translating it yields CASSQELSLGQRRGYTF.

This clone has just a few counts. This chain connects TRBV5-1 to TRBJ2-3, with D possibly TRBD2 on 6 matching bases. Trimming took 4 bases from V and 6 from J, leaving 12 bases between them. Germline lookup yields CDR1 SGHRS and CDR2 YFSETQ. The CDR3 loop spans 13 amino acids. The CDR3 coding sequence is TGCGCCAGCAGCCCGGGACTTATTGATACGCAGTATTTT. Residues: CASSPGLIDTQYF.

The chain uses TRBV6-4 and TRBJ2-2; 10 bases are a match to TRBD1. Germline CDR1 and CDR2: MRHNA and SNTAGT. This CDR3 region has 14 residues. V lost 2 bases, J lost 6 bases, and 0 bases stayed unmatched. As DNA, the CDR3 is TGTGCCAGCAGTGACGGACAGGGGGCCGGGGAGCTGTTTTTT. It encodes CASSDGQGAGELFF.

V and J are TRBV12-5 and TRBJ1-2; TRBD1 matches at 9 bases. Germline CDR1 LGHNT, CDR2 FRNRAP. Trimming took 1 base from V and 8 from J; bases not matched to a gene: 11. The CDR3 loop spans 16 amino acids. CDR3 residues: CASGLASGQGIWGYTF. The CDR3 DNA reads TGTGCTAGTGGTTTGGCATCGGGACAGGGTATTTGGGGCTACACCTTC.

In this sample, this clone turned up a few times. This chain uses TRBV2 with TRBJ1-2, with TRBD1 as a possible D gene (6 bases). This CDR3 has 14 amino acids. Germline assignment: CDR1 SNHLY and CDR2 FYNNEI. The V end was cut by 0 bases, the J end by 8 bases, with 13 bases between. The CDR3 DNA reads TGTGCCAGCAGTGAAGCGCTTCAGGGGCGGGGCTACACCTTC. As protein: CASSEALQGRGYTF. Full variable domain (missing parts from reference TRBV2 and TRBJ1-2): EPEVTQTPSHQVTQMGQEVILRCVPISNHLYFYWYRQILGQKVEFLVSFYNNEISEKSEIFDDQFSVERPDGSNFTLKIRSTKLEDSAMYFCASSEALQGRGYTFGSGTRLTVV.

This clone came up a few times. V and J are TRBV11-1 and TRBJ1-2; 7 nucleotides agree with TRBD1. The junction had 3 bases not matched to a gene; V was cut back by 5 bases and J by 6 bases. Germline loops: CDR1 SGHAT, CDR2 FQDESV (reference sequence). The CDR3 spans 12 residues. The CDR3 DNA is TGTGCCAGCAGCCATGGGACAGATGGCTACACCTTC. Amino acid sequence: CASSHGTDGYTF.

The CDR3 spells CASSFIFTANSRETQYF. The DNA of the CDR3 is TGTGCCAGCAGCTTTATTTTCACAGCCAATTCAAGGGAGACCCAGTACTTC. The rearrangement joins TRBV7-6 to TRBJ2-5, with D unresolved. Germline-derived CDR1 and CDR2 are SGHVS and FNYEAQ. This CDR3 is built from 17 residues. Trimming removed 3 bases at V and 5 bases at J, with 22 bases between.

The V call is TRBV6-5, the J call TRBJ2-1; D might be TRBD1 (6 bases). Germline-derived CDR1 and CDR2 are MNHEY and SVGAGI. The CDR3 sequence is 15 residues long. The ends were cut back, 6 bases at V and 7 bases at J, with 19 bases in the middle. The CDR3 region has the DNA TGTGCCAGCAGCCGAATTACCAGGGGTGGGAATGAGCAGTTCTTC. It translates to CASSRITRGGNEQFF.

The chain joins TRBV7-9 to TRBJ1-2; perhaps TRBD1 as D (6 bases). The germline gives CDR1 SEHNR, CDR2 FQNEAQ (reference sequence). The CDR3 length is 14 residues. V lost 5 bases to trimming and J lost 8 bases, with 18 bases between them. The CDR3 DNA sequence: TGTGCCAGCAGCCCCGTCGAGACAGGACAAGGCTACACCTTC. It yields the protein CASSPVETGQGYTF.

This clone was found many times. The chain combines TRBV5-1 with TRBJ2-7, with D maybe TRBD2 (6 bases). This CDR3 comprises 14 residues. The ends were cut back, 1 base at V and 3 bases at J, with 11 bases in the middle. CDR1 is SGHRS and CDR2 is YFSETQ in the germline V gene. The chain's CDR3 is CASSLSVGGYEQYF. The CDR3 region has the DNA TGCGCCAGCAGCTTGTCTGTCGGGGGCTACGAGCAGTACTTC.

The rearrangement uses TRBV6-5 and TRBJ1-6; D is undetermined. This CDR3 has 15 amino acids. Germline-derived CDR1 and CDR2 are MNHEY and SVGAGI. The V end was cut by 4 bases, the J end by 0 bases, with 7 bases between. Here the CDR3 reads CASSLSGSYNSPLHF. The CDR3 DNA reads TGTGCCAGCAGTTTAAGCGGCTCCTATAATTCACCCCTCCACTTT.

J is TRBJ1-2 and V is TRBV9; D is uncertain. This CDR3 spans 15 amino acids. The V end lost 4 bases, the J end lost 5 bases, and 18 bases lay between the germline ends. Germline-derived CDR1 and CDR2 are SGDLS and YYNGEE. The CDR3 loop reads CASSSREGFGYGYTF. The CDR3 bases are TGTGCCAGCAGCTCCCGAGAGGGCTTTGGATATGGCTACACCTTC.

V is TRBV6-6 and J is TRBJ1-1, with D unresolved. V was pared by 2 bases and J by 8 bases, with 9 bases between. The germline gives CDR1 MNHNY, CDR2 SVGAGI (reference sequence). This CDR3 has 12 amino acids. In DNA form, the CDR3 reads TGTGCCAGCAGTTACCGGGCGGGCGAAGCTTTCTTT. This codes for CASSYRAGEAFF.

A few counts support this clone. This rearrangement joins TRBV6-5 to TRBJ2-7, with D perhaps matching TRBD1 (6 bases). V was clipped by 7 bases and J by 1 base, with 17 bases between them. The CDR3 totals 15 residues. Germline CDR1 reads MNHEY; CDR2 reads SVGAGI. The DNA of the CDR3 is TGTGCCAGCATGATTGGGGGCGGTCGTTCCTACGAGCAGTACTTC. It yields the protein CASMIGGGRSYEQYF.

The table lists this clone with a count of one. V gene TRBV6-1 combines with J gene TRBJ2-3, with D tentatively TRBD2 (7 bases). Germline values: CDR1 MNHNS, CDR2 SASEGT. The CDR3 has 16 residues. V was pared by 1 base and J by 0 bases, with 11 bases between. The CDR3 bases are TGTGCCAGCAGTGAAGTACGCGGGGGCAGCACAGATACGCAGTATTTT. It encodes CASSEVRGGSTDTQYF.

Only one count was recorded for this clone. V usage is TRBV30 and J usage is TRBJ2-3; maybe TRBD1 (6 bases). This CDR3 is built from 15 residues. Trimming took 0 bases from V and 0 from J, leaving 10 bases between them. Germline assignment: CDR1 GTSNPN and CDR2 SVGIG (reference sequence). This CDR3 is CAWSVPGDSTDTQYF. The CDR3 DNA is TGTGCCTGGAGTGTCCCAGGGGATAGCACAGATACGCAGTATTTT.

This clone was picked up a small number of times. CDR3 sequence reads: CASSLDRSNQPQHF. In DNA, the CDR3 is TGTGCCAGCAGCTTAGACAGGAGCAATCAGCCCCAGCATTTT. V usage is TRBV7-9 and J usage is TRBJ1-5; the D gene is possibly TRBD1 (5 bases). The CDR3 sequence is 14 residues long. V dropped 1 base and J dropped 1 base, with 5 bases sitting between them. CDR1 and CDR2 (germline): SEHNR, FQNEAQ (reference sequence).

J is TRBJ2-5 and V is TRBV6-5, with D perhaps TRBD2 (6 bases). The V gene lost 2 bases and the J gene lost 4 bases, with 11 bases spanning the gap. CDR1 MNHEY and CDR2 SVGAGI come from the germline V gene. The CDR3 totals 14 residues. Here the CDR3 DNA reads TGTGCCAGCAGTTACCAGCGGGCCGGAGAGACCCAGTACTTC. It yields the protein CASSYQRAGETQYF.

The chain joins TRBV7-9 to TRBJ2-1; D possibly corresponds to TRBD2 (5 bases). Germline V gives CDR1 SEHNR, CDR2 FQNEAQ (reference sequence). Trimming removed 7 bases from V and 0 bases from J, with 13 bases in between. This CDR3 region has 15 residues. In DNA, the CDR3 is TGTGCCAGCATGCCACGGGGAAGCTCCTACAATGAGCAGTTCTTC. Translation: CASMPRGSSYNEQFF.

DNA of the CDR3: TGCGCCAGCAGCTTGGACAGGGGAAGCACTGAAGCTTTCTTT. Protein product: CASSLDRGSTEAFF. The rearrangement uses TRBV5-1 and TRBJ1-1; 7 bases agree with TRBD1. With V trimmed by 0 bases and J by 4 bases, 3 bases remained unmatched. The CDR3 has 14 amino acids. Germline V gives CDR1 SGHRS, CDR2 YFSETQ. Using reference TRBV5-1 and TRBJ1-1 for the parts outside the CDR3, the full variable domain is KAGVTQTPRYLIKTRGQQVTLSCSPISGHRSVSWYQQTPGQGLQFLFEYFSETQRNKGNFPGRFSGRQFSNSRSEMNVSTLELGDSALYLCASSLDRGSTEAFFGQGTRLTVV.

The gene calls are TRBV7-9 and TRBJ2-3; D may be TRBD2 (6 bases). CDR3 length: 13 amino acids. The V gene's germline CDR1 is SEHNR and CDR2 FQNEAQ (reference sequence). Between the trimmed V and J ends, which lost 8 bases and 1 base, there was a span of 10 bases. CDR3 residues: CASFPGGTDTQYF. CDR3 coding DNA: TGTGCCAGCTTTCCGGGGGGCACAGATACGCAGTATTTT.

The chain combines TRBV9 with TRBJ1-2, with 9 bases aligning to TRBD1. V was clipped by 4 bases and J by 7 bases; unmatched bases: 8. The CDR3 has 14 residues. The V gene's germline CDR1 is SGDLS and CDR2 YYNGEE. In nucleotides, the CDR3 is TGTGCCAGCAGCCCCCGATGGGACAGGGCTGGCTACACCTTC. Protein: CASSPRWDRAGYTF. Looking up the rest from reference TRBV9 and TRBJ1-2 gives the full variable domain: DSGVTQTPKHLITATGQRVTLRCSPRSGDLSVYWYQQSLDQGLQFLIQYYNGEERAKGNILERFSAQQFPDLHSELNLSSLELGDSALYFCASSPRWDRAGYTFGSGTRLTVV.

The chain combines TRBV15 with TRBJ2-1; D remains ambiguous. The CDR3 runs 13 residues. CDR1 LNHNV and CDR2 YYDKDF come from the germline V gene (reference sequence). V lost 0 bases, J lost 10 bases, and 10 bases lay in between. The CDR3 DNA is TGTGCCACCAGCAGAGAACCCAAACGGGAGCAGTTCTTC. Translating gives CATSREPKREQFF.

The rearrangement links TRBV15 to TRBJ2-7; 11 nucleotides line up with TRBD1. Germline V gene data show CDR1 as LNHNV and CDR2 as YYDKDF (reference sequence). This CDR3 region has 15 residues. V shed 4 bases, J shed 5 bases, and the junction held 7 bases outside the gene matches. The CDR3 spells CATSNQRTGGDEQYF. The CDR3 nucleotides read TGTGCCACCAGCAATCAACGGACAGGGGGCGACGAGCAGTACTTC.

The rearrangement joins TRBV7-3 to TRBJ2-1; D is perhaps TRBD2 (5 bases). Germline V gene sequence: CDR1 SGHTA, CDR2 FQGTGA. V was cut by 5 bases and J by 0 bases, with 11 bases left in between. The CDR3 loop spans 15 amino acids. The CDR3 DNA reads TGTGCCAGCAGCGATAGCGTTGGCTCCTACAATGAGCAGTTCTTC. As protein: CASSDSVGSYNEQFF.

This clone was detected a few times. This rearrangement joins TRBV5-4 to TRBJ2-5; 11 nucleotides align to TRBD2. Losses at the gene ends were 3 bases for V and 2 bases for J; bases not matched to a gene: 6. This CDR3 comprises 16 residues. Germline-derived CDR1 and CDR2 are SGHNT and YYREEE (reference sequence). As DNA, the CDR3 is TGTGCCAGCAGCTCACCGCCTAGCGGGAGGCAAGAGACCCAGTACTTC. Translation: CASSSPPSGRQETQYF. Complete variable domain (other parts from reference TRBV5-4 and TRBJ2-5): ETGVTQSPTHLIKTRGQQVTLRCSSQSGHNTVSWYQQALGQGPQFIFQYYREEENGRGNFPPRFSGLQFPNYSSELNVNALELDDSALYLCASSSPPSGRQETQYFGPGTRLLVL.

The J gene is TRBJ1-1, the V gene TRBV10-3; D is perhaps TRBD1 (6 bases). V shed 4 bases and J shed 0 bases, with 9 bases lying between them. This CDR3 has 14 amino acids. Germline V CDR1 and CDR2: ENHRY, SYGVKD. The CDR3: CAISGGTMNTEAFF. The CDR3 DNA follows: TGTGCCATCAGTGGGGGGACAATGAACACTGAAGCTTTCTTT.